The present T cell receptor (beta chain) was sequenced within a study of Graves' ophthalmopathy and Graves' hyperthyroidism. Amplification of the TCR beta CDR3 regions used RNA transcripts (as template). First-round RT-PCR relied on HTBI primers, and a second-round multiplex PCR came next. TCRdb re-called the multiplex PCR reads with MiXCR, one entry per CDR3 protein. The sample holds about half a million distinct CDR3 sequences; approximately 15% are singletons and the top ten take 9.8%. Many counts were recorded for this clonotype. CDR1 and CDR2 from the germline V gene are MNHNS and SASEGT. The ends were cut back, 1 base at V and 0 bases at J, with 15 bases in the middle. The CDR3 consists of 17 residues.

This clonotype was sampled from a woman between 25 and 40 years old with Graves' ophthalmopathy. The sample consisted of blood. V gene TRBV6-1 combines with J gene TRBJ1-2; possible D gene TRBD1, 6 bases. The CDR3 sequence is CASSEGGRGRANYGYTF. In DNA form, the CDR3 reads TGTGCCAGCAGTGAAGGGGGCAGGGGCCGAGCTAACTATGGCTACACCTTC.